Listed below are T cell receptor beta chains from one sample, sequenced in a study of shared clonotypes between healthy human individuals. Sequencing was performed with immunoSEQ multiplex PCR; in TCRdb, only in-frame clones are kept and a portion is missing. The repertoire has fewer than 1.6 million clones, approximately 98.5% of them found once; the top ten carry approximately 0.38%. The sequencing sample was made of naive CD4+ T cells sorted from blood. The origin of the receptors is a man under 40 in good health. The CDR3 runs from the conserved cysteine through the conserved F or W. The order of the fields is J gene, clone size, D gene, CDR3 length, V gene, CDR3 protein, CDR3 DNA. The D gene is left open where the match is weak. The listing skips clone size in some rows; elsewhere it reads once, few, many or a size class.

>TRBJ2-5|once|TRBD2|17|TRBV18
CASSPLGAGGSLETQYF
TGTGCCAGCTCACCCCTGGGAGCGGGAGGATCTCTTGAGACCCAGTACTTC
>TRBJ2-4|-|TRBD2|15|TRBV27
CASRMGGVGKNIQYF
TGTGCCAGCAGGATGGGAGGGGTCGGCAAAAACATTCAGTACTTC
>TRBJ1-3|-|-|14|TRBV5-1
CASSLESSGNTIYF
TGCGCCAGCAGCTTGGAAAGCTCTGGAAACACCATATATTTT
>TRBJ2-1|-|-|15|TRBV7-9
CASSLLRLGYNEQFF
TGTGCCAGCAGCCTTCTGAGATTGGGATACAATGAGCAGTTCTTC
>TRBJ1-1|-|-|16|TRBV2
CASTTSRGGADTEAFF
TGTGCCAGCACCACATCGCGGGGGGGGGCGGACACTGAAGCTTTCTTT
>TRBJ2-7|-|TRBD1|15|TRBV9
CASSVRFGQGYEQYF
TGTGCCAGCAGCGTAAGATTCGGACAGGGCTACGAGCAGTACTTC
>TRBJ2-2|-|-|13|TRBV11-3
CASSIQLTGELFF
TGTGCCAGCAGCATCCAGTTAACCGGGGAGCTGTTTTTT
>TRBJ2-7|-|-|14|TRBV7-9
CASSPRRGAYEQYF
TGTGCCAGCAGCCCGAGGAGAGGAGCGTACGAGCAGTACTTC
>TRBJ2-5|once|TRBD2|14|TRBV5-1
CASNLWGGQETQYF
TGCGCCAGCAACCTCTGGGGAGGGCAAGAGACCCAGTACTTC
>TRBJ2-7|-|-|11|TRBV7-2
CASSLKATQYF
TGTGCCAGCAGCTTAAAGGCTACGCAGTACTTC
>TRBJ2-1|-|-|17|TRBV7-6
CASSLRIGGGTYNEQFF
TGTGCCAGCAGCCTAAGGATAGGTGGGGGCACCTACAATGAGCAGTTCTTC
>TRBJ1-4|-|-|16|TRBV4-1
CASSQIGGATNEKLFF
TGCGCCAGCAGCCAAATAGGGGGTGCAACTAATGAAAAACTGTTTTTT
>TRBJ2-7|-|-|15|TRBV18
CASSPPGQEGYEQYF
TGTGCCAGCTCACCACCAGGACAGGAGGGATACGAGCAGTACTTC
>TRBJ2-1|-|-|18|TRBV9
CASSVDVSGLTSYNEQFF
TGTGCCAGCAGCGTAGACGTAAGTGGCTTAACCTCCTACAATGAGCAGTTCTTC
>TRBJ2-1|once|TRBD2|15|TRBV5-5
CASSLGTSGYNEQFF
TGTGCCAGCAGCTTGGGGACTAGCGGTTACAATGAGCAGTTCTTC
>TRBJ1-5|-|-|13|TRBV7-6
CASSLAGDQPQHF
TGTGCCAGCAGCTTAGCTGGGGATCAGCCCCAGCATTTT
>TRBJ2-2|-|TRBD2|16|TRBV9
CASSGSSGSVTGELFF
TGTGCCAGCAGCGGGTCTAGCGGGAGTGTCACCGGGGAGCTGTTTTTT
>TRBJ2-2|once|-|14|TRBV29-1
CSVVGGGNTGELFF
TGCAGCGTTGTTGGGGGAGGGAACACCGGGGAGCTGTTTTTT
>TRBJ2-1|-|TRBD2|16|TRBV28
CASLAGGTSSYNEQFF
TGTGCCAGCCTAGCGGGAGGAACCAGCTCCTACAATGAGCAGTTCTTC
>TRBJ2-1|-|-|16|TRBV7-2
CASSLAGDLGYNEQFF
TGTGCCAGCAGCTTAGCAGGGGACCTGGGGTACAATGAGCAGTTCTTC
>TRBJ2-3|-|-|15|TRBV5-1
CASSLVGSSTDTQYF
TGCGCCAGCAGCTTGGTGGGCTCTAGCACAGATACGCAGTATTTT
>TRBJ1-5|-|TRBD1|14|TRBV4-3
CASSQWTGGQPQHF
TGCGCCAGCAGCCAATGGACAGGGGGACAGCCCCAGCATTTT